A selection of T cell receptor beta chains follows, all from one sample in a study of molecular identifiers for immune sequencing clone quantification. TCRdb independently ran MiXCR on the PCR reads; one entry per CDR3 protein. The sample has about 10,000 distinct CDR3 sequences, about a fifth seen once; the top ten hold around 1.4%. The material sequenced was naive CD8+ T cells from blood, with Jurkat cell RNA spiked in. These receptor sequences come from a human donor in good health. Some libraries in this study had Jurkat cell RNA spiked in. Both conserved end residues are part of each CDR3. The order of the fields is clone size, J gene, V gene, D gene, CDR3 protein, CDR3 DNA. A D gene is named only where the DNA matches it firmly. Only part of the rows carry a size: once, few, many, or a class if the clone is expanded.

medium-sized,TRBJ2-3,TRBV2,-,CASSEGSSPDTQYF,TGTGCCAGCAGTGAAGGGTCCAGCCCAGATACGCAGTATTTT
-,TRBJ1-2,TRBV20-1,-,CSARELTGYYGYTF,TGCAGTGCTAGAGAATTGACAGGTTACTATGGCTACACCTTC
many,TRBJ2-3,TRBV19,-,CASSRRLRDTQYF,TGTGCCAGTAGTAGAAGACTCCGGGATACGCAGTATTTT
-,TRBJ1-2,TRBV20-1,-,CSARELTGYYGYAF,TGCAGTGCTAGAGAATTGACAGGTTACTATGGCTACGCCTTC
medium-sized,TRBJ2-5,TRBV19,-,CASSIGPAGETQYF,TGTGCCAGTAGTATAGGACCCGCCGGAGAGACCCAGTACTTC
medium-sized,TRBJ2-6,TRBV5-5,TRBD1,CASSLTRGSLGYSGANVLTF,TGTGCCAGCAGCTTAACCAGGGGGAGCCTTGGATACTCTGGGGCCAACGTCCTGACTTTC
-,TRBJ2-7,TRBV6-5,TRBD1,CASSQGDEQYF,TGTGCCAGCAGCCAGGGGGACGAGCAGTACTTC
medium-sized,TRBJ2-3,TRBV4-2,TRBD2,CASSQDSGTSGIDTQYF,TGTGCCAGCAGCCAAGATAGCGGGACTAGCGGGATAGATACGCAGTATTTT
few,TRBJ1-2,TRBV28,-,CASLTRPNYGYTF,TGTGCCAGCCTGACACGGCCTAACTATGGCTACACCTTC
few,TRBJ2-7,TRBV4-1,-,CASSQDKRAYEQYF,TGCGCCAGCAGCCAAGATAAGCGGGCCTACGAGCAGTACTTC
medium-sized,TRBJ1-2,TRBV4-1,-,CASSGPNQGGYTF,TGCGCCAGCAGCGGACCGAACCAGGGAGGCTACACCTTC
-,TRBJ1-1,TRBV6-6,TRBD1,CASTELGQGMNSEAFF,TGTGCCAGCACCGAACTGGGACAGGGGATGAACTCTGAAGCTTTCTTT
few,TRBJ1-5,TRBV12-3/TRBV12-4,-,CASSMDADNQPQHF,TGTGCCAGCAGTATGGACGCAGATAATCAGCCCCAGCATTTT
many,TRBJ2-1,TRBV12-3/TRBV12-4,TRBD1,CASSPGQGAGNEQFF,TGTGCCAGCAGTCCCGGACAGGGGGCTGGCAATGAGCAGTTCTTC
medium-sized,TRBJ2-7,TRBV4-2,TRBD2,CASSQGTSGAYEQYF,TGTGCCAGCAGCCAAGGTACTAGCGGGGCCTACGAGCAGTACTTC
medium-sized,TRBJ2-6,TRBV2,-,CASRGPGGAKAGANVLTF,TGTGCCAGCAGGGGTCCCGGGGGCGCAAAGGCTGGGGCCAACGTCCTGACTTTC
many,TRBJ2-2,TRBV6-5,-,CASSYSPSNTGELFF,TGTGCCAGCAGTTACAGCCCCTCGAACACCGGGGAGCTGTTTTTT
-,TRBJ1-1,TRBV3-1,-,CASSLSGRTEAFF,TGTGCCAGCAGCCTCTCAGGGAGGACTGAAGCTTTCTTT
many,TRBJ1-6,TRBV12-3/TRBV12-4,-,CASRPQVWNSPLHF,TGTGCCAGCAGACCGCAGGTTTGGAATTCACCCCTCCACTTT
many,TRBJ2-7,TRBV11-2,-,CASSLAGRSSYEQYF,TGTGCCAGCAGCTTAGCTGGACGGAGCTCCTACGAGCAGTACTTC
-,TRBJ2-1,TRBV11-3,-,CASSLGTGTYNEQFF,TGTGCCAGCAGCTTGGGGACCGGGACTTACAATGAGCAGTTCTTC
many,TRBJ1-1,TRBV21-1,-,CASSKDPGADTEAFF,TGTGCCAGCAGCAAAGACCCGGGGGCGGACACTGAAGCTTTCTTT
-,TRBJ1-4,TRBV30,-,CAWRVGSGPYEKLFF,TGTGCCTGGAGGGTGGGTTCGGGACCTTACGAAAAACTGTTTTTT
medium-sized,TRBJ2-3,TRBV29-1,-,CSVSRGSTDTQYF,TGCAGCGTGAGTCGGGGGAGCACAGATACGCAGTATTTT
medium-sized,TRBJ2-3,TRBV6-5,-,CASAGPTDTQYF,TGTGCCAGCGCGGGCCCCACAGATACGCAGTATTTT
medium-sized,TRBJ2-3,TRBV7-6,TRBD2,CASSHGEGGTDTQYF,TGTGCCAGCAGCCACGGTGAGGGAGGGACAGATACGCAGTATTTT
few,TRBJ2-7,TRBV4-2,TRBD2,CASSQGLAGAHEQCF,TGTGCCAGCAGCCAGGGGCTAGCGGGAGCCCACGAGCAGTGCTTC
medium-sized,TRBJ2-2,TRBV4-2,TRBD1,CASSTRDRGNAGELFF,TGTGCCAGCAGCACCCGGGACAGGGGGAATGCCGGGGAGCTGTTTTTT
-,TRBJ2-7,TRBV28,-,CASKPGFTYEQYF,TGTGCCAGCAAACCGGGGTTTACGTACGAGCAGTACTTC
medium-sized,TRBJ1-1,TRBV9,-,CASSPEDVQNTEAFF,TGTGCCAGCAGCCCAGAGGACGTTCAGAACACTGAAGCTTTCTTT
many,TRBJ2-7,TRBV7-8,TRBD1,CASSDPIQGISYEQYF,TGTGCCAGCAGCGACCCGATACAGGGGATTTCCTACGAGCAGTACTTC
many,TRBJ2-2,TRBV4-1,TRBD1,CASSQDPQGVGKLFF,TGCGCCAGCAGCCAAGATCCCCAGGGGGTGGGGAAGCTGTTTTTT
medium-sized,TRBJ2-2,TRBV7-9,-,CASSLGNDGELFF,TGTGCCAGCAGCTTAGGGAACGACGGGGAGCTGTTTTTT
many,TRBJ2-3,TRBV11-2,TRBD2,CASSLVLTSGGTDTQYF,TGTGCCAGCAGCTTAGTGCTCACTAGCGGGGGGACGGATACGCAGTATTTT